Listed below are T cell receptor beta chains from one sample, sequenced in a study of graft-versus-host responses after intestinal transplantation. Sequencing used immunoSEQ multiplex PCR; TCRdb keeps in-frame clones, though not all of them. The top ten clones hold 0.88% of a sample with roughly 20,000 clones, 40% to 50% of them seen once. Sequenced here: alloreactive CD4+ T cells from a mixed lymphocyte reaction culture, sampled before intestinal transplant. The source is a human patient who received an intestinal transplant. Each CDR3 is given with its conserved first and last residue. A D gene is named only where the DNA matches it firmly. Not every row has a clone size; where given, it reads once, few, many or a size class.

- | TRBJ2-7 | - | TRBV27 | CATCRGYEQYF | TGTGCCACCTGTCGGGGGTACGAGCAGTACTTC
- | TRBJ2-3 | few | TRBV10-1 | CATTTSRTDTQYF | TGCGCCACCACAACCTCCCGCACAGATACGCAGTATTTT
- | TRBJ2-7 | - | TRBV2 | CASSVSGYEQYF | TGTGCCAGCAGTGTCTCGGGGTACGAGCAGTACTTC
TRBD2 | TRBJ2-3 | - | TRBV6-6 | CASSWGLTTDTQYF | TGTGCCAGCAGTTGGGGACTAACCACAGATACGCAGTATTTT
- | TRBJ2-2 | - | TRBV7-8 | CASSLVLWNTGELFF | TGTGCCAGCAGCTTAGTCTTATGGAACACCGGGGAGCTGTTTTTT
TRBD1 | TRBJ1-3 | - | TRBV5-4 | CASSLRGAGNTIYF | TGTGCCAGCAGCCTCAGGGGGGCTGGAAACACCATATATTTT
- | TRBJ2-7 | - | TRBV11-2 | CASGKSGPSSYEQYF | TGTGCCAGCGGGAAATCAGGGCCCTCCTCCTACGAGCAGTACTTC
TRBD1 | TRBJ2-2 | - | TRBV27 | CASSVDRPPGELFF | TGTGCCAGCAGTGTGGACAGGCCCCCCGGGGAGCTGTTTTTT
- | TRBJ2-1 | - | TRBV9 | CASSVVGGDNEQFF | TGTGCCAGCAGCGTAGTTGGGGGCGACAATGAGCAGTTCTTC
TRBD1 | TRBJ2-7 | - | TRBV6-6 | CATANRGELSYEQYF | TGTGCCACCGCCAACAGGGGCGAACTCTCCTACGAGCAGTACTTC
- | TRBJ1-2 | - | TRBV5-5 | CASSAGPNYGYTF | TGTGCCAGCAGCGCGGGACCGAACTATGGCTACACCTTC
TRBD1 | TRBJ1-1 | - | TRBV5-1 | CASSPGQGGSNTEAFF | TGCGCCAGCAGCCCCGGACAGGGGGGAAGCAACACTGAAGCTTTCTTT
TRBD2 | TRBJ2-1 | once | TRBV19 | CASRGLAGAPSYNEQFF | TGTGCCAGTAGAGGACTAGCGGGGGCCCCGTCCTACAATGAGCAGTTCTTC
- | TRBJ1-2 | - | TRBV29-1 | CSVEEYYGYTF | TGCAGCGTTGAGGAGTATTATGGCTACACCTTC
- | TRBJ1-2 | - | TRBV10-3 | CAISERGEIGYGYTF | TGTGCCATCAGTGAACGCGGGGAGATCGGCTATGGCTACACCTTC
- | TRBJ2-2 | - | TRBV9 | CASSVVHSGELFF | TGTGCCAGCAGCGTAGTCCATTCCGGGGAGCTGTTTTTT
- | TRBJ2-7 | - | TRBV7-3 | CASSFYGGEQYF | TGTGCCAGCAGCTTCTACGGGGGCGAGCAGTACTTC
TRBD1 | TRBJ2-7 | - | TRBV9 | CASSVGQDTYEQYF | TGTGCCAGCAGTGTTGGACAGGACACCTACGAGCAGTACTTC
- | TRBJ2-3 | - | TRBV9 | CASSVTEGTDTQYF | TGTGCCAGCAGCGTAACGGAGGGCACAGATACGCAGTATTTT
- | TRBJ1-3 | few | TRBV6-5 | CASGKTGPSGNTIYF | TGTGCCAGCGGAAAGACAGGACCGTCTGGAAACACCATATATTTT
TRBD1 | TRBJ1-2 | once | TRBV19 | CASSPGTGDYGYTF | TGTGCCAGTAGTCCGGGGACAGGGGACTATGGCTACACCTTC
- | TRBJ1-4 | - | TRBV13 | CASSLGRYGEKLFF | TGTGCCAGCAGCCTAGGCAGGTATGGTGAAAAACTGTTTTTT
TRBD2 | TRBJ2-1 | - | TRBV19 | CASSISGTSPSGQFF | TGTGCCAGTAGTATATCCGGGACTAGCCCGTCGGGGCAGTTCTTC
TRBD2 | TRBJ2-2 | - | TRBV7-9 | CASRSRGLAGGPNTGELFF | TGTGCCAGCAGATCGAGGGGACTAGCGGGGGGTCCGAACACCGGGGAGCTGTTTTTT
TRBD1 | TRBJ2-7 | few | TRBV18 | CASSPQRGQTEQYF | TGTGCCAGCTCACCCCAGAGGGGGCAAACCGAGCAGTACTTC
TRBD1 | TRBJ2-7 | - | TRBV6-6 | CASSYGLQGLGEQYF | TGTGCCAGCAGTTACGGGTTACAGGGGTTGGGGGAGCAGTACTTC
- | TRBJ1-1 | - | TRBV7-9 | CATTGEAFF | TGTGCCACCACCGGTGAAGCTTTCTTT
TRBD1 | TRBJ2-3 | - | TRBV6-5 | CASNGQGAPDTQYF | TGTGCCAGCAACGGACAGGGGGCTCCGGATACGCAGTATTTT
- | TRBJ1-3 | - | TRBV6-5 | CASSIHRKGNTIYF | TGTGCCAGCAGTATACACAGAAAAGGAAACACCATATATTTT
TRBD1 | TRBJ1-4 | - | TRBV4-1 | CASSQGQGTTNEKLFF | TGCGCCAGCAGCCAAGGACAGGGGACAACTAATGAAAAACTGTTTTTT
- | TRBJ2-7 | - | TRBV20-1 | CSASSLHEQYF | TGCAGTGCTAGTTCCCTCCACGAGCAGTACTTC
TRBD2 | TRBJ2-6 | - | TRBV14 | CASSPGRGRTGANVLTF | TGTGCCAGCAGCCCCGGGAGGGGGAGGACTGGGGCCAACGTCCTGACTTTC
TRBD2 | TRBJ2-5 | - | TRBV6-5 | CASSYTLAGGEETQYF | TGTGCCAGCAGTTACACGCTAGCGGGGGGGGAAGAGACCCAGTACTTC
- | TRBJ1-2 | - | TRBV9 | CASSSFRGRNDGYTF | TGTGCCAGCAGCTCTTTCCGGGGTCGGAACGATGGCTACACCTTC
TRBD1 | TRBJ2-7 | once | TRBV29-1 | CSVDTGVIRPNPKNYSYEQYF | TGCAGCGTTGATACAGGGGTTATTAGGCCGAACCCAAAAAATTATTCCTACGAGCAGTACTTC
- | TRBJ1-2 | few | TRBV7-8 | CASSLVGVGYTF | TGTGCCAGCAGCTTAGTAGGGGTGGGCTACACCTTC
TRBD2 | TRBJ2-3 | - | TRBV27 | CASSPYRGGLSTDTQYF | TGTGCCAGCAGCCCGTACCGGGGGGGTCTAAGCACAGATACGCAGTATTTT
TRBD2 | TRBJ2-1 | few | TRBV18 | CASSPFREGYNEQFF | TGTGCCAGCTCACCCTTCCGGGAGGGCTACAATGAGCAGTTCTTC
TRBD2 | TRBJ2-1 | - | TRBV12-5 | CASGLVGSGAPYNEQFF | TGTGCTAGTGGTTTGGTGGGTAGCGGGGCCCCTTACAATGAGCAGTTCTTC
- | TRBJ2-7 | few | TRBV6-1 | CASSRAGTAGWQYF | TGTGCCAGCAGTCGAGCTGGGACGGCGGGATGGCAGTACTTC
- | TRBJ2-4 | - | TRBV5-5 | CASSPPGGIQYF | TGTGCCAGCAGCCCCCCAGGCGGGATTCAGTACTTC
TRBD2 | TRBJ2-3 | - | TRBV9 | CASSDLAGGPDTQYF | TGTGCCAGCAGCGACCTAGCGGGGGGGCCAGATACGCAGTATTTT
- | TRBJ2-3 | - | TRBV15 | CATSRDYIYSTDTQYF | TGTGCCACCAGCAGAGATTACATTTACAGCACAGATACGCAGTATTTT
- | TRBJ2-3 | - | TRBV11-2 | CASSLDWHTQYF | TGTGCCAGCAGCTTAGATTGGCATACGCAGTATTTT
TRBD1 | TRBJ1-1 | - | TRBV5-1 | CASSLETGLGTEAFF | TGCGCCAGCAGCTTGGAGACAGGGCTGGGCACTGAAGCTTTCTTT
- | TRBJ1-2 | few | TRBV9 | CASSPLVSSIGYTF | TGTGCCAGCAGCCCCCTGGTGAGCTCCATTGGCTACACCTTC
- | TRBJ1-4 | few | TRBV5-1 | CASSSGSKNEKLFF | TGCGCCAGCAGCTCCGGGTCCAAAAATGAAAAACTGTTTTTT
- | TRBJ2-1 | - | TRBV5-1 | CASSLGGVLYNEQFF | TGCGCCAGCAGCCTGGGCGGGGTTTTGTACAATGAGCAGTTCTTC
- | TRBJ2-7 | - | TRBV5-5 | CASSFAVEQYF | TGTGCCAGCAGCTTTGCGGTAGAGCAGTACTTC
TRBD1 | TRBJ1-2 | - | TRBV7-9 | CASRPRTGGSTPNYGYTF | TGTGCCAGCAGACCCAGAACAGGGGGAAGCACCCCTAACTATGGCTACACCTTC
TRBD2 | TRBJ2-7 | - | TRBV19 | CASSFSGGAVEQYF | TGTGCCAGTAGTTTCTCCGGGGGGGCCGTCGAGCAGTACTTC
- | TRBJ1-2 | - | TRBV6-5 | CASSYSTGGGYGYTF | TGTGCCAGCAGTTACTCGACCGGGGGAGGCTATGGCTACACCTTC
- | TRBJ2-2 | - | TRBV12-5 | CASGLRGGAMAGELFF | TGTGCTAGTGGTTTGCGTGGGGGGGCGATGGCCGGGGAGCTGTTTTTT
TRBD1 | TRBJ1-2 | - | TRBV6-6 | CASSFLGQGTYGYTF | TGTGCCAGCAGTTTTCTCGGACAGGGAACCTATGGCTACACCTTC
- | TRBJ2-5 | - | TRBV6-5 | CASSYSTGRAETQYF | TGTGCCAGCAGTTACTCGACGGGCAGGGCGGAGACCCAGTACTTC
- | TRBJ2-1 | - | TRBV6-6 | CASSPYVDEQFF | TGTGCCAGCAGCCCCTACGTGGATGAGCAGTTCTTC
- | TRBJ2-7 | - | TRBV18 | CASSLRTEQGEQYF | TGTGCCAGCTCACTAAGGACGGAGCAGGGCGAGCAGTACTTC